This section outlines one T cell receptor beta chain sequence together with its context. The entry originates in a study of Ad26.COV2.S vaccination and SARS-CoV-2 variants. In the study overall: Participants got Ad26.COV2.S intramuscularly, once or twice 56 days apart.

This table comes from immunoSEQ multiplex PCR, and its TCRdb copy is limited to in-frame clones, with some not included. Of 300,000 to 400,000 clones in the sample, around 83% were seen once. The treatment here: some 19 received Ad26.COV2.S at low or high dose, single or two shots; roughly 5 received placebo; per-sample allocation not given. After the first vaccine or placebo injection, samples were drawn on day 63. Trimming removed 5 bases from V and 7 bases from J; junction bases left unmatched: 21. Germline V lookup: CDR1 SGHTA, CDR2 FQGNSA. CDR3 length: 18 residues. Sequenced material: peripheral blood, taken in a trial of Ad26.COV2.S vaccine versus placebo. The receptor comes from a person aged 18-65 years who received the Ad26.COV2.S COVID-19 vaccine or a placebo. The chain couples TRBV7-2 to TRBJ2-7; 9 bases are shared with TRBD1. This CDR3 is CASSPPLEQGAVFWEQYF. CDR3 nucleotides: TGTGCCAGCAGCCCGCCGCTCGAACAGGGGGCGGTATTCTGGGAGCAGTACTTC.